The 21 T cell receptor beta chains given below trace back to one sample, sequenced in a study of blood T cell repertoires in COVID-19. Clones were read by immunoSEQ multiplex PCR, and TCRdb kept only the in-frame ones, dropping some. The sample lists approximately 200,000 clones; around four fifths were seen once. The sequencing sample was made of peripheral blood. Receptors originate from a woman aged 55 to 70 who had recovered from COVID-19.

The CDR3 DNA is TGTGCCAGCAGCCAAGGACAGCATTGGGTTGAAGCTTTCTTT. Its protein product is CASSQGQHWVEAFF. This chain links TRBV14 with TRBJ1-1; maybe TRBD1 (5 bases). Germline values: CDR1 SGHDN, CDR2 FVKESK. The CDR3 contains 14 residues. Trimming removed 1 base at V and 7 bases at J, with 13 bases between. Supplemented by reference TRBV14 and TRBJ1-1, the full variable domain reads EAGVTQFPSHSVIEKGQTVTLRCDPISGHDNLYWYRRVMGKEIKFLLHFVKESKQDESGMPNNRFLAERTGGTYSTLKVQPAELEDSGVYFCASSQGQHWVEAFFGQGTRLTVV.

V gene TRBV4-2 combines with J gene TRBJ2-1; the D gene is possibly TRBD1 (6 bases). Germline V gene data show CDR1 as LGHNA and CDR2 as YNFKEQ. V dropped 5 bases and J dropped 9 bases, with 14 bases sitting between them. This CDR3 contains 13 residues. CDR3 region: CASSSRLDSEQFF. CDR3 nucleotides: TGTGCCAGCAGCTCCCGACTGGACAGTGAGCAGTTCTTC.

This clone came up many times. This chain uses TRBV4-1 with TRBJ1-2, with TRBD1 matching over 9 bases. Germline V gene lookup returns CDR1 MGHRA and CDR2 YSYEKL. The CDR3 covers 15 residues. Losses at the gene ends were 1 base for V and 6 bases for J; bases not matched to a gene: 6. CDR3 DNA: TGCGCCAGCAGCCAAGGACAGGGGGTTTCTAATGGCTACACCTTC. It codes for CASSQGQGVSNGYTF.

Remarks on this clone: Compared with germline, one end of the junction differs, possibly owing to a read error. This chain links TRBV12-3 or TRBV12-4 with TRBJ1-2; TRBD1 agrees at 7 bases. The CDR3 loop spans 12 amino acids. The CDR3 DNA reads as TGTGCCAGCAGTTTTGGTGGGACAGTCAAAGAGTTC. It encodes CASSFGGTVKEF.

This clone appeared many times. The identical CDR3 is also encoded by other nucleotide sequences in the sample. V usage is TRBV3-1 (or the pseudogene TRBV3-2) and J usage is TRBJ2-3; D may be TRBD2 (5 bases). CDR1 LGHDT and CDR2 YNNKEL come from the germline V gene (reference sequence). CDR3 size: 15 residues. Trimming left V 2 bases short and J 1 base short, with 10 bases between. This CDR3 reads CASSQFSGGTDTQYF. In nucleotides, the CDR3 is TGTGCCAGCAGCCAATTCAGCGGCGGCACAGATACGCAGTATTTT.

The rearrangement joins TRBV7-9 to TRBJ2-1, with 9 bases fitting TRBD2. V shed 2 bases, J shed 0 bases, and the junction held 5 bases outside the gene matches. The CDR3 is made up of 17 amino acids. From germline, CDR1 is SEHNR and CDR2 FQNEAQ (reference sequence). CDR3 sequence reads: CASSLLGAGGSYNEQFF. CDR3 DNA sequence: TGTGCCAGCAGCTTATTAGGAGCGGGAGGCTCCTACAATGAGCAGTTCTTC.

V is TRBV5-8 and J is TRBJ1-6, with 9 bases aligning to TRBD1. This CDR3 region has 17 residues. The germline CDR1 and CDR2 sequences are SGHTS and YDEGEE. V lost 4 bases to trimming and J lost 0 bases; unmatched junction nucleotides: 5. The CDR3 DNA follows: TGTGCCAGCAGCGGAGCGACAGGGGGCTCCTATAATTCACCCCTCCACTTT. It encodes CASSGATGGSYNSPLHF.

This chain links TRBV9 with TRBJ2-2; TRBD2 matches 13 bases. Germline V gene data show CDR1 as SGDLS and CDR2 as YYNGEE. After removal of 4 bases from V and 8 bases from J, the junction contained 14 bases not matched to a gene. This CDR3 contains 18 residues. For the CDR3, the DNA is TGTGCCAGCAGCTCTTTGGGACTAGCGGGGACCCTTCAGGGGGAGCTGTTTTTT. The encoded protein is CASSSLGLAGTLQGELFF.

The chain recombines TRBV18 with TRBJ1-2, with D unclear. CDR1 is KGHSH, CDR2 LQKENI, per germline. The CDR3 sequence is 12 residues long. Trimming cost V 4 bases and J 5 bases, with 8 bases left between them. This CDR3 reads CASSRKSYGYTF. The CDR3 coding sequence is TGTGCCAGCTCACGAAAGAGTTATGGCTACACCTTC.

V gene TRBV5-6 combines with J gene TRBJ2-1, with TRBD1 as a possible D gene (6 bases). V lost 2 bases and J 10 bases, leaving 13 bases between the germline ends. Germline V CDR1 and CDR2: SGHDT, YYEEEE. CDR3 size: 13 residues. CDR3 in amino acids: CASSFSDRLEQFF. CDR3 nucleotides: TGTGCCAGCAGCTTCTCCGACAGGTTGGAGCAGTTCTTC.

The genes are TRBV9 and TRBJ2-7; 8 bases fit TRBD2. Germline V gives CDR1 SGDLS, CDR2 YYNGEE. Germline trimming cut 0 bases from V and 3 bases from J; bases unmatched to any gene: 5. The CDR3 loop spans 15 amino acids. In nucleotides, the CDR3 is TGTGCCAGCAGCGTAGAAGCGGGACTAGTCTACGAGCAGTACTTC. Translation gives CASSVEAGLVYEQYF.

The gene calls are TRBV19 and TRBJ1-5; 9 nucleotides line up with TRBD1. In germline, CDR1 is LNHDA, CDR2 SQIVND (reference sequence). V trimming: 4 bases; J trimming: 5 bases; junction bases outside the gene matches: 6. The CDR3 is 15 residues long. The CDR3 sequence: CASSTDRGKDQPQHF. CDR3 nucleotides: TGTGCCAGTAGTACCGACAGGGGGAAAGATCAGCCCCAGCATTTT.

The genes are TRBV4-1 and TRBJ1-1, with D unresolved. The ends were cut back, 0 bases at V and 1 base at J, with 9 bases in the middle. The germline V gene encodes CDR1 MGHRA and CDR2 YSYEKL. The CDR3 is 15 amino acids. The CDR3 nucleotides are TGCGCCAGCAGCCAAGAAAAAGGGAGGAACACTGAAGCTTTCTTT. Translation: CASSQEKGRNTEAFF.

The chain combines TRBV19 with TRBJ2-4; 7 bases fit TRBD1. The V gene end was trimmed by 8 bases and the J gene end by 9 bases; junction bases not matched to a gene: 13. Germline V CDR1 and CDR2: LNHDA, SQIVND (reference sequence). There are 14 residues in the CDR3. This chain's CDR3 is CASGGPRQGSIQYF. The CDR3 DNA is TGTGCCAGTGGTGGCCCGAGACAGGGAAGCATTCAGTACTTC.

The chain is built from TRBV7-2 and TRBJ2-2; D is possibly TRBD2 (6 bases). CDR3 length: 15 residues. CDR1 is SGHTA and CDR2 is FQGNSA in the germline V gene. V was trimmed by 3 bases and J by 5 bases, leaving 13 bases between them. CDR3 nucleotides: TGTGCCAGCAGCTTTGGTCCAGGGAGGACCGGGGAGCTGTTTTTT. This codes for CASSFGPGRTGELFF. Filled out from reference TRBV7-2 and TRBJ2-2, the complete variable domain reads GAGVSQSPSNKVTEKGKDVELRCDPISGHTALYWYRQSLGQGLEFLIYFQGNSAPDKSGLPSDRFSAERTGGSVSTLTIQRTQQEDSAVYLCASSFGPGRTGELFFGEGSRLTVL.

This clone has just one count. The chain recombines TRBV4-3 with TRBJ2-1; D is possibly TRBD1 (5 bases). The CDR3 covers 17 residues. The germline V gene encodes CDR1 LGHNA and CDR2 YSLEER. V lost 0 bases to trimming and J lost 3 bases, with 15 bases between them. The CDR3 region has the DNA TGCGCCAGCAGCCAAGATGAGTCCGGACACCTCTACAATGAGCAGTTCTTC. As protein: CASSQDESGHLYNEQFF.

There are many counts of this clone. This CDR3 is CASSQDMGQGADTQYF. The CDR3 nucleotides read TGTGCCAGCAGCCAAGATATGGGACAGGGGGCAGATACGCAGTATTTT. V gene TRBV4-2 combines with J gene TRBJ2-3; 11 bases line up with TRBD1. The germline V gene encodes CDR1 LGHNA and CDR2 YNFKEQ. With 0 bases clipped from V and 4 bases from J, the junction kept 3 bases outside the gene matches. The CDR3 length is 16 residues.

The sample holds one count of this clone. The rearrangement uses TRBV24-1 and TRBJ2-1; D is perhaps TRBD2 (6 bases). The CDR3 is made up of 15 amino acids. Looked up from germline, CDR1 is KGHDR and CDR2 is SFDVKD. V was shortened by 3 bases and J by 7 bases, with 15 bases between the two germline ends. In DNA, the CDR3 is TGTGCCACCAGTGATCCCCGAGGAGGAGGGAATGAGCAGTTCTTC. It is translated as CATSDPRGGGNEQFF.

The chain combines TRBV5-3 with TRBJ1-5, with 9 bases that match TRBD1. TRBV5-3 is recorded as an ORF, its role being uncertain. The CDR3 loop spans 19 amino acids. V was clipped by 0 bases and J by 1 base; unmatched bases: 11. The CDR3, as DNA: TGTGCCAGAAGCTTGGGAGGTGGACAGGGGAGTAGGAGCAATCAGCCCCAGCATTTT. It specifies CARSLGGGQGSRSNQPQHF.

This chain uses TRBV5-1 with TRBJ2-1, with a possible D match to TRBD1 (6 bases). Germline V gene sequence: CDR1 SGHRS, CDR2 YFSETQ. This CDR3 spans 15 amino acids. With 3 bases removed from V and 8 bases from J, the gap between germline ends came to 18 bases. In DNA form, the CDR3 reads TGCGCCAGCAGCTCGGACTGGGGGCGCGGATATGAGCAGTTCTTC. As protein: CASSSDWGRGYEQFF.

The chain has TRBV3-1 (or the pseudogene TRBV3-2) and TRBJ1-1, with D maybe TRBD1 (6 bases). The CDR3 is made up of 12 amino acids. V was cut by 4 bases and J by 10 bases, with 13 bases left in between. Germline assignment: CDR1 LGHDT and CDR2 YNNKEL (reference sequence). This chain's CDR3 is CASSRAGVGAFF. The CDR3 coding sequence is TGTGCCAGCAGCCGCGCAGGGGTAGGAGCTTTCTTT.